This T cell receptor (beta chain) is drawn from a study of cytomegalovirus exposure and HLA in healthy donors. Study findings and constraints: Apparent HLA restriction characterized most CMV-associated TCR beta chains in a later analysis.

60 Vbeta and 13 Jbeta primers were used in PCR. Repertoires were generated with immunoSEQ multiplex PCR, while TCRdb's copy carries only in-frame clones and drops some. The repertoire includes under 150,000 clones, approximately 78% of them detected once, and about 3% sits in the top ten. V was clipped by 0 bases and J by 6 bases, with 7 bases between them. CDR1 is SGHRS and CDR2 is YFSETQ in the germline V gene. This CDR3 spans 12 amino acids. Regarding this clone: What it recognizes is unknown.

This sequence joins TRBV5-1 and TRBJ2-7, with D tentatively TRBD2 (5 bases). The TCR sequence derives from a man between 35 and 55 years old in good health and CMV-seropositive. What was sequenced was PBMCs. CDR3: CASSLAAGEQYF. The CDR3 nucleotides read TGCGCCAGCAGCTTGGCCGCGGGCGAGCAGTACTTC.